A selection of T cell receptor beta chains follows, all from one sample in a study of T cell responses to AZD1222 COVID-19 vaccine. Data came from immunoSEQ multiplex PCR; TCRdb stores just in-frame clones and leaves some out. The data show over 100,000 clones, with 75% to 90% seen just once and around 9% held by the top ten. Material: peripheral blood, obtained on day 0 of AZD1222 vaccination. Source of these receptors: an adult in good health. CDR3s include the opening cysteine and the closing phenylalanine or tryptophan. The D gene is left open where the match is weak. Only some rows state a clone size, as once, few, many or a class for expanded clones.

V	J	D	size	CDR3	DNA
TRBV24-1	TRBJ2-3	TRBD1	NA	CATSEHPGQGIDTQYF	TGTGCCACCAGTGAGCACCCGGGACAGGGTATAGATACGCAGTATTTT
TRBV19	TRBJ1-1	TRBD1	NA	CASSIPGGARTEAFF	TGTGCCAGTAGTATCCCAGGGGGGGCTCGAACTGAAGCTTTCTTT
TRBV19	TRBJ1-5	NA	NA	CASCLGQGYNQPQHF	TGTGCCAGTTGTCTCGGGCAGGGATACAATCAGCCCCAGCATTTT
TRBV28	TRBJ2-7	TRBD2	NA	CASPPRLASSYEQYF	TGTGCCAGCCCTCCCCGACTAGCGTCCTCCTACGAGCAGTACTTC
TRBV6-5	TRBJ2-7	NA	NA	CASSRVRGYEQYF	TGTGCCAGCAGTCGGGTTAGGGGCTACGAGCAGTACTTC
TRBV6-5	TRBJ1-5	TRBD1	NA	CASSRTGDFFQPQHF	TGTGCCAGCAGTAGGACAGGGGATTTTTTCCAGCCCCAGCATTTT
TRBV28	TRBJ1-1	NA	few	CASSSGRGGTEAFF	TGTGCCAGCAGTTCTGGCAGGGGTGGAACTGAAGCTTTCTTT
TRBV11-2	TRBJ2-7	NA	NA	CASSPKVLTNYEQYF	TGTGCCAGCAGCCCCAAGGTCCTAACCAACTACGAGCAGTACTTC
TRBV6-6	TRBJ2-3	TRBD1	NA	CASRWDRGSTDTQYF	TGTGCCAGCAGATGGGACAGGGGGAGCACAGATACGCAGTATTTT
TRBV7-2	TRBJ1-2	TRBD1	NA	CASSHQGGLYGYTF	TGTGCCAGCAGCCACCAGGGGGGCCTCTATGGCTACACCTTC
TRBV14	TRBJ1-2	NA	NA	CASSQEYRTGYTF	TGTGCCAGCAGCCAAGAATACAGGACCGGCTACACCTTC
TRBV5-4	TRBJ2-7	TRBD1	NA	CASSRDRGASYEQYF	TGTGCCAGCAGCAGGGACAGGGGGGCCTCCTACGAGCAGTACTTC
TRBV5-4	TRBJ2-3	NA	NA	CASSLGGVAQNTQYF	TGTGCCAGCAGCTTGGGGGGAGTCGCACAGAATACGCAGTATTTT
TRBV5-6	TRBJ1-1	NA	NA	CASSLRNSEAFF	TGTGCCAGCAGCTTGAGGAACTCTGAAGCTTTCTTT
TRBV6-6	TRBJ2-7	TRBD1	once	CASSWPPGQRSYEQYF	TGTGCCAGCAGTTGGCCTCCGGGACAGCGATCCTACGAGCAGTACTTC
TRBV6-1	TRBJ2-1	NA	medium-sized	CASSEEQGGYNEQFF	TGTGCCAGCAGTGAAGAGCAGGGTGGCTACAATGAGCAGTTCTTC
TRBV24-1	TRBJ2-1	TRBD2	NA	CATSDWTSGSPNEQFF	TGTGCCACCAGTGATTGGACTAGCGGGAGTCCCAATGAGCAGTTCTTC
TRBV18	TRBJ1-1	NA	NA	CASSPRPNTEAFF	TGTGCCAGCTCACCGCGGCCGAACACTGAAGCTTTCTTT
TRBV20-1	TRBJ1-2	TRBD1	NA	CSASGQANYGYTF	TGCAGTGCTAGTGGACAGGCTAACTATGGCTACACCTTC
TRBV6-6	TRBJ1-2	TRBD1	NA	CASSDGQAYYGYTF	TGTGCCAGCAGTGATGGACAGGCCTACTATGGCTACACCTTC
TRBV28	TRBJ1-2	TRBD1	NA	CASSDQGVYQVGYTF	TGTGCCAGCAGTGACCAGGGGGTATATCAGGTTGGCTACACCTTC
TRBV9	TRBJ2-5	TRBD1	once	CASSLRQGARGGSETQYF	TGTGCCAGCAGCCTAAGACAGGGGGCAAGGGGCGGATCGGAGACCCAGTACTTC
TRBV14	TRBJ2-7	NA	NA	CASSQGRRGGGHYEQYF	TGTGCCAGCAGCCAAGGTAGGCGCGGCGGGGGACACTACGAGCAGTACTTC
TRBV7-2	TRBJ2-7	TRBD1	NA	CASSSTGGDTYEQYF	TGTGCCAGCAGCTCGACAGGGGGCGATACCTACGAGCAGTACTTC
TRBV7-8	TRBJ2-3	TRBD2	NA	CASSLRGSLNTQYF	TGTGCCAGCAGCTTGCGCGGGAGCTTGAATACGCAGTATTTT